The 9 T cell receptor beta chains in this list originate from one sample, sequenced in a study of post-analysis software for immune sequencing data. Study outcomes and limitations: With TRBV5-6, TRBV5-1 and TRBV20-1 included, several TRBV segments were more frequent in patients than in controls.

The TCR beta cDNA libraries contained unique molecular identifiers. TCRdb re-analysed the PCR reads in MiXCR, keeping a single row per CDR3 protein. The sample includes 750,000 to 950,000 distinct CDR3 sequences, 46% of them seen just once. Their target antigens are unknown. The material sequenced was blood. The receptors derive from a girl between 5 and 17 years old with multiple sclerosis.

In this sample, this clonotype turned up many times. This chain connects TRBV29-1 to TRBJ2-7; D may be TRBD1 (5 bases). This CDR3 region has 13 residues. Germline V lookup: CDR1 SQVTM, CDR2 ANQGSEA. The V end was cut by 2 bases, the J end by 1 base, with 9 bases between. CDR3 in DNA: TGCAGCGTTGAATCGAAGGGGTCCTACGAGCAGTACTTC. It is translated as CSVESKGSYEQYF.

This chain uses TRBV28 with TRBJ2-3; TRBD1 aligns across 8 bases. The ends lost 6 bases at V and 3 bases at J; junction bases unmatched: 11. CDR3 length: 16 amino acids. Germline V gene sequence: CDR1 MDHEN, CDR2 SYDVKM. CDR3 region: CASSSPLRQGTDTQYF. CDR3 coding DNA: TGTGCCAGCAGCTCTCCCCTCCGACAGGGGACAGATACGCAGTATTTT. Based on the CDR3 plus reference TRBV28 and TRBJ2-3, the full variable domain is DVKVTQSSRYLVKRTGEKVFLECVQDMDHENMFWYRQDPGLGLRLIYFSYDVKMKEKGDIPEGYSVSREKKERFSLILESASTNQTSMYLCASSSPLRQGTDTQYFGPGTRLTVL.

The CDR3 bases are TGCGCCAGCAGCTTGGAGGCATCCCTGGGGACTGAAGCTTTCTTT. Encoded protein: CASSLEASLGTEAFF. The rearrangement uses TRBV5-1 and TRBJ1-1; unclear D gene. The CDR3 is 15 residues long. V lost 0 bases, J lost 5 bases, and 14 bases lay in between. From germline, CDR1 is SGHRS and CDR2 YFSETQ.

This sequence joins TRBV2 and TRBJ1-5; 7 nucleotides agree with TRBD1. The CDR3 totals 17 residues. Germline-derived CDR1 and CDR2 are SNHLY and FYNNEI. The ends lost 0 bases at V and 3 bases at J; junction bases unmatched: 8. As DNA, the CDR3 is TGTGCCAGCAGTGAAGCGCTTCGTGACAGGGACAATCAGCCCCAGCATTTT. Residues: CASSEALRDRDNQPQHF.

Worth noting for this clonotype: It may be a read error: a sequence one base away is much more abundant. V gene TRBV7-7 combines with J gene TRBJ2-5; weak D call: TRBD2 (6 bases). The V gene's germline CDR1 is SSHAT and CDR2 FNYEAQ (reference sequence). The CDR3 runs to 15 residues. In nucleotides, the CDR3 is TGTGCTAGCGGCTTAAGTGGGCTAGCTAGAGAGACCCAGTACTTC. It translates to CASGLSGLARETQYF. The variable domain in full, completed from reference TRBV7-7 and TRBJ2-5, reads GAGVSQSPRYKVTKRGQDVTLRCDPISSHATLYWYQQALGQGPEFLTYFNYEAQPDKSGLPSDRFSAERPEGSISTLTIQRTEQRDSAMYRCASGLSGLARETQYFGPGTRLLVL.

CDR3 residues: CASKWTGDNEQFF. The CDR3 nucleotides are TGTGCCAGCAAATGGACAGGGGACAATGAGCAGTTCTTC. The chain carries TRBV6-2 or TRBV6-3 and TRBJ2-1; 9 bases map to TRBD1. The CDR3 length is 13 residues. Losses at the gene ends were 7 bases for V and 5 bases for J; bases not matched to a gene: 3. Germline lookup yields CDR1 MNHEY and CDR2 SVGEGT.

CDR3 in amino acids: CASSTTGEIYEQYF. The CDR3 bases are TGTGCCAGCAGTACGACAGGGGAAATCTACGAGCAGTACTTC. This chain joins TRBV6-5 and TRBJ2-4; 8 nucleotides match TRBD1. The J call may be incorrect, as the DNA end agrees better with TRBJ2-7. This CDR3 is 14 amino acids long. Germline V gene sequence: CDR1 MNHEY, CDR2 SVGAGI.

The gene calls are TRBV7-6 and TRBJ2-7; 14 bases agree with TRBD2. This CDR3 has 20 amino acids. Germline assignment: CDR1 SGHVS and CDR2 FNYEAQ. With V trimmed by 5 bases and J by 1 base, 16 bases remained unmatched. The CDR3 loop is CASSPRLPGLAGEGSYEQYF. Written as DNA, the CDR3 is TGTGCCAGCAGCCCACGACTACCGGGACTAGCGGGAGAGGGGTCCTACGAGCAGTACTTC.

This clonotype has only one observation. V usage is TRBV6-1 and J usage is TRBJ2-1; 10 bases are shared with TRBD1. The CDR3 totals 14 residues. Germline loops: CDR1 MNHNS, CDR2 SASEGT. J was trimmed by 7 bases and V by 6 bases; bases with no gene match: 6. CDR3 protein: CASRLTGGWNEQFF. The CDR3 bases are TGTGCCAGCAGACTGACAGGGGGCTGGAATGAGCAGTTCTTC.